This T cell receptor beta chain came from a study of early T cells in non-severe SARS-CoV-2 infection. In the study overall: Chains from this unsorted whole-blood bulk RNA could not be paired. Whole-study results and caveats: Using VDJdb, the matching emphasized anti-spike CD8 responses while missing private and CD4 specificities.

In the library, individual cDNA molecules carried attached unique molecular identifiers. TCRdb recomputed calls from the 5' RACE reads with MiXCR, one row per CDR3 protein. The data contain tens of thousands of distinct CDR3 sequences, 6% to 7% of them singletons. As to this clonotype: Its target is not known.

Germline CDR1 and CDR2: MGHRA and YSYEKL. V lost 2 bases to trimming and J lost 4 bases, with 16 bases between them. CDR3 size: 16 residues. This sequence originates from an adult who was a healthcare worker with PCR-confirmed SARS-CoV-2 infection or an uninfected control (not recorded which). The sequenced material came from whole blood. V and J are TRBV4-1 and TRBJ2-3; D unresolved. The DNA for the CDR3 is TGCGCCAGCAGCCAACTATCGTCCCCGACGTCAGATACGCAGTATTTT. Translated: CASSQLSSPTSDTQYF.